Listed below are T cell receptor beta chains from one sample, sequenced in a study of regulatory T cells in long-lasting Graves disease. TCRdb re-called the multiplex PCR reads through MiXCR, storing one row per CDR3 protein. This table holds 450,000 or so distinct CDR3 sequences, less than 25% found once. The source was peripheral blood mononuclear cells (PBMCs), collected when the disease was refractory, from a patient treated with antithyroid drugs. These receptors were collected from a female donor with Graves disease. CDR3s include the opening cysteine and the closing phenylalanine or tryptophan. Fields, in order: J gene, V gene, D gene, clone size, CDR3 DNA, CDR3 protein. D genes are given only for firm matches. Rows may omit the clone size; those that give it use once, few, many or a size class.

>TRBJ1-4|TRBV11-2|TRBD1|many
TGTGCCAGCAGCGGACAGGGGGCAGATGAAAAACTGTTTTTT
CASSGQGADEKLFF
>TRBJ2-5|TRBV7-8|-|many
TGTGCCAGCAGCTTAACTGAACTATTCCAAGAGACCCAGTACTTC
CASSLTELFQETQYF
>TRBJ2-2|TRBV28|TRBD2|-
TGTGCCAGCAGGGGACTATCGGGTCGGGAGCTGTTTTTT
CASRGLSGRELFF
>TRBJ2-7|TRBV27|-|many
TGTGCCAGCTTAGCTAATCCGAAATCTGGGGAACCCTACGAGCAGTACTTC
CASLANPKSGEPYEQYF
>TRBJ2-7|TRBV11-2|-|many
TGTGCCAGCAGCTTAGTCGGAGGGATCGGGTACGAGCAGTACTTC
CASSLVGGIGYEQYF
>TRBJ1-2|TRBV5-5|-|few
TGTGCCAGCAGCTTGGTCTCTGGATATGGCTACACCTTC
CASSLVSGYGYTF
>TRBJ2-5|TRBV12-3/TRBV12-4|-|many
TGTGCCAGCAGTTTAGCGGGAGCAGAGACCCAGTACTTC
CASSLAGAETQYF
>TRBJ1-1|TRBV19|-|-
TGTGCCAGTAGTGAGGGGGGTACGAACACTGAAGCTTTCTTT
CASSEGGTNTEAFF
>TRBJ2-5|TRBV2|-|-
TGTGCCAGCAGCCAAGACGGGGGTCAGGAGACCCAGTACTTC
CASSQDGGQETQYF
>TRBJ2-7|TRBV29-1|-|many
TGCAGCGCCACCGGGAGCTCCTACGAGCAGTACTTC
CSATGSSYEQYF
>TRBJ2-7|TRBV28|-|few
TGTGCCAGCAGTGCTCGGACAGCCTCCTACGAGCAGTACTTC
CASSARTASYEQYF
>TRBJ2-2|TRBV12-3/TRBV12-4|-|many
TGTGCCAGCAGAGGGGCGACCCTTGCAGGGGAGCTGTTTTTT
CASRGATLAGELFF
>TRBJ2-5|TRBV11-2|-|many
TGTGCCAGCAGTTTAAGGGGCCTGGAGACCCAGTACTTC
CASSLRGLETQYF
>TRBJ2-3|TRBV11-2|TRBD2|-
TGTGCCAGCAGCTTAGACCCAGCGGGAATGCCAGATACGCAGTATTTT
CASSLDPAGMPDTQYF
>TRBJ2-5|TRBV2|-|many
TGTGCCAGCAGTTACGACCAGGCCCAGTACTTC
CASSYDQAQYF
>TRBJ1-2|TRBV9|-|many
TGTGCCAGCAGCGTAGACGGGGACCAGGACCAATCGAGTGGCTACACCTTC
CASSVDGDQDQSSGYTF
>TRBJ2-1|TRBV5-6|-|few
TGTGCCAGCAGCTTGGCCCGGGATTGGGACAATGAGCAGTTCTTC
CASSLARDWDNEQFF
>TRBJ2-5|TRBV30|-|many
TGTGCCTGGAGTGGGGTTCAAGAGACCCAGTACTTC
CAWSGVQETQYF
>TRBJ2-7|TRBV29-1|-|-
TGCAGCGTTGAACGGGACACCCACGAGCAGTACTTC
CSVERDTHEQYF
>TRBJ2-3|TRBV28|TRBD2|-
TGTGCCAGCACCAGGACTAGCGGGACTCTCACAGATACGCAGTATTTT
CASTRTSGTLTDTQYF
>TRBJ2-2|TRBV20-1|-|-
TGCAGTGCTAGAGACCCCCCTCTAGGCGGGGAGCTGTTTTTT
CSARDPPLGGELFF
>TRBJ2-7|TRBV19|-|few
TGTGCCAGCGGACGGGGAACCTACGAGCAGTACTTC
CASGRGTYEQYF
>TRBJ2-7|TRBV30|-|few
TGTGCCTGGACCCCCATTACCAAGGGCACCTACGAGCAGTACTTC
CAWTPITKGTYEQYF
>TRBJ1-5|TRBV19|TRBD1|-
TGTGCCAGTAGGGACCCAGGGGGCGCGGGCAATCAGCCCCAGCATTTT
CASRDPGGAGNQPQHF
>TRBJ2-7|TRBV11-1|-|many
TGTGCCAGCAGCTTAGATCGGACTCGCCTTTGGGAGCAGTACTTC
CASSLDRTRLWEQYF
>TRBJ2-1|TRBV28|-|-
TGTGCCAGCAGTTTATTCGGTTACAATGAGCAGTTCTTC
CASSLFGYNEQFF
>TRBJ2-7|TRBV6-1|-|-
TGTGCCAGCAGGGCGACCGGGTCCGAGCAGTACTTC
CASRATGSEQYF
>TRBJ1-1|TRBV19|-|-
TGTGCCAGTACCCTATTGATAGGCACTGAAGCTTTCTTT
CASTLLIGTEAFF